These 27 T cell receptor beta chains came from one sample sequenced in a study of vaccination and CD4 T cells after COVID-19. Treatment: roughly 11-day PBMC culture with coronavirus spike peptide pools or control peptides (ViraFEST assay). Their antigen targets remain unknown. Sequencing of the DNA from cultured CD4+ T cells was carried out with the Oncomine TCR Beta short-read assay. TCRdb passed the PCR reads through MiXCR, listing each CDR3 protein once. In the table there are some 4,400 distinct CDR3 sequences, roughly 29% of which are singletons. The sample taken for sequencing was CD4+ T cells from blood, cultured in vitro. The receptors derive from a human donor who had recovered from COVID-19.

This clonotype is a singleton in its sample. V and J are TRBV18 and TRBJ1-2; 10 positions agree with TRBD1. V was clipped by 4 bases and J by 5 bases; unmatched bases: 4. Germline-derived CDR1 and CDR2 are KGHSH and LQKENI. The CDR3 runs to 14 residues. The CDR3 here is CASSRGQGSYGYTF. The CDR3 coding sequence is TGTGCCAGCTCACGGGGACAGGGGTCTTATGGCTACACCTTC. The variable domain in full, with the rest retrieved from reference TRBV18 and TRBJ1-2, is NAGVMQNPRHLVRRRGQEARLRCSPMKGHSHVYWYRQLPEEGLKFMVYLQKENIIDESGMPKERFSAEFPKEGPSILRIQQVVRGDSAAYFCASSRGQGSYGYTFGSGTRLTVV.

The chain joins TRBV11-2 to TRBJ2-7; 7 bases map to TRBD1. With V trimmed by 5 bases and J by 5 bases, 9 bases remained unmatched. The CDR3 is made up of 14 amino acids. CDR1 is SGHAT and CDR2 is FQNNGV in the germline V gene. CDR3 nucleotides: TGTGCCAGCAGCCCGGTGACAGGGTCCCACGAGCAGTACTTC. This encodes CASSPVTGSHEQYF.

The V gene is TRBV6-4, the J gene TRBJ1-2; D is perhaps TRBD1 (5 bases). Germline assignment: CDR1 MRHNA and CDR2 SNTAGT. The V end lost 4 bases, the J end lost 7 bases, and 7 bases lay between the germline ends. The CDR3 extends over 11 amino acids. As DNA, the CDR3 is TGTGCCAGCAGTGGTGGGGCTGGCTACACCTTC. Its protein product is CASSGGAGYTF.

The chain employs TRBV21-1 and TRBJ1-1. TRBV21-1 corresponds to a pseudogene. The CDR3 runs to 17 residues. In DNA, the CDR3 is TGTGCCAGCAGCAAGAGTAATGGTGGTCGTTCGAACACTGAAGCTTTCTTT. It codes for CASSKSNGGRSNTEAFF.

This clonotype occurred a few times. The chain combines TRBV20-1 with TRBJ1-2; D unclear. The CDR3 extends over 16 amino acids. The V end lost 0 bases, the J end lost 5 bases, and 19 bases lay between the germline ends. CDR1 DFQATT and CDR2 SNEGSKA come from the germline V gene (reference sequence). The CDR3 loop is CSARDGFLGSLYGYTF. The CDR3 region has the DNA TGCAGTGCTAGAGATGGGTTCTTGGGATCTCTTTATGGCTACACCTTC.

This clonotype was counted once. The V call is TRBV20-1, the J call TRBJ1-5; D is undetermined. V lost 0 bases, J lost 7 bases, and 22 bases lay in between. Germline CDR1 reads DFQATT; CDR2 reads SNEGSKA (reference sequence). The CDR3 extends over 17 amino acids. CDR3 in amino acids: CSARDSYRGGVEQPQHF. CDR3 sequence (DNA): TGCAGTGCTAGAGATTCTTATAGAGGCGGGGTGGAACAGCCCCAGCATTTT.

This clonotype was observed a handful of times. CDR3 in amino acids: CATSRVVIGANVLTF. CDR3 bases: TGTGCCACCAGCAGAGTGGTTATTGGGGCCAACGTCCTGACTTTC. J is TRBJ2-6 and V is TRBV15; D is unresolved. The germline CDR1 and CDR2 sequences are LNHNV and YYDKDF (reference sequence). The CDR3 spans 15 residues. V was trimmed by 1 base and J by 3 bases, leaving 7 bases between them. The full variable domain, in which reference TRBV15 and TRBJ2-6 provide the parts outside the CDR3, is DAMVIQNPRYQVTQFGKPVTLSCSQTLNHNVMYWYQQKSSQAPKLLFHYYDKDFNNEADTPDNFQSRRPNTSFCFLDIRSPGLGDTAMYLCATSRVVIGANVLTFGAGSRLTVL.

CDR3 in DNA: TGCGCCAGCAGCTCAAGGACTAGCGGGCTAAACTACGAGCAGTACTTC. Translating gives CASSSRTSGLNYEQYF. The chain employs TRBV5-1 and TRBJ2-7; 11 bases are a match to TRBD2. V lost 3 bases, J lost 3 bases, and 8 bases stayed unmatched. This CDR3 has 16 residues. Germline lookup yields CDR1 SGHRS and CDR2 YFSETQ.

CDR3 in DNA: TGTGCCAGCAGTACAGGGTTCGGAGAGACCCAGTACTTC. Translation gives CASSTGFGETQYF. This sequence joins TRBV2 and TRBJ2-5; D possibly corresponds to TRBD1 (6 bases). The CDR3 is 13 amino acids. V gave up 5 bases and J gave up 4 bases, with 11 bases separating them. The germline gives CDR1 SNHLY, CDR2 FYNNEI.

The rearrangement joins TRBV18 to TRBJ2-5, with D maybe TRBD1 (5 bases). Trimming removed 4 bases from V and 9 bases from J, with 15 bases in between. The CDR3 runs to 13 residues. From germline, CDR1 is KGHSH and CDR2 LQKENI. This CDR3 reads CASSRGHPQAQYF. For the CDR3, the DNA is TGTGCCAGCTCACGTGGACACCCCCAGGCCCAGTACTTC.

The CDR3 is CASSYGLKGYEQYF. In nucleotides, the CDR3 is TGTGCCAGTAGTTACGGGCTAAAGGGGTACGAGCAGTACTTC. This sequence joins TRBV19 and TRBJ2-7; tentatively, D is TRBD1 (5 bases). V dropped 5 bases and J dropped 4 bases, with 15 bases sitting between them. Germline V lookup: CDR1 LNHDA, CDR2 SQIVND (reference sequence). The CDR3 is made up of 14 amino acids.

Here the CDR3 DNA reads TGTGCCAGCAGCTCTCCCGGGGTAGGGAGTGAGAACACTGAAGCTTTCTTT. Protein product: CASSSPGVGSENTEAFF. This rearrangement joins TRBV7-9 to TRBJ1-1; D call uncertain. The CDR3 consists of 17 residues. The germline gives CDR1 SEHNR, CDR2 FQNEAQ (reference sequence). V was clipped by 4 bases and J by 1 base, with 19 bases between them.

V usage is TRBV20-1 and J usage is TRBJ2-5; D is undetermined. V gave up 0 bases and J gave up 3 bases, with 14 bases separating them. Per germline, CDR1 DFQATT and CDR2 SNEGSKA (reference sequence). The CDR3 is 15 amino acids. CDR3 nucleotide sequence: TGCAGTGCTAGAGATTGGGCGGCGCTGGAAGAGACCCAGTACTTC. As protein: CSARDWAALEETQYF.

This clonotype rates as large. V is TRBV20-1 and J is TRBJ2-7, with 14 bases identical to TRBD2. The CDR3 length is 23 residues. Germline V lookup: CDR1 DFQATT, CDR2 SNEGSKA (reference sequence). The ends lost 6 bases at V and 5 bases at J; junction bases unmatched: 33. CDR3 bases: TGCAGTGCCTCCGACCCGGGACTAGCGGGGGCATTTCCTGACTTCGGGATGGCCCACGAGCAGTACTTC. It specifies CSASDPGLAGAFPDFGMAHEQYF.

The rearrangement joins TRBV18 to TRBJ2-4, with 7 nucleotides matching TRBD2. J gave up 3 bases and V 2 bases, and 4 bases lay outside the gene matches. The germline gives CDR1 KGHSH, CDR2 LQKENI. The CDR3 runs to 15 residues. CDR3 bases: TGTGCCAGCTCACCAGTGGGGGGGGACAAAAACATTCAGTACTTC. Translated: CASSPVGGDKNIQYF.

This clonotype was counted between two and nine times. The J gene is TRBJ1-1, the V gene TRBV6-5, with a possible D match to TRBD1 (5 bases). Germline CDR1 is MNHEY and CDR2 is SVGAGI. Deletions cut 0 bases from V and 5 bases from J, with 10 bases between. The CDR3 covers 14 residues. CDR3 DNA: TGTGCCAGCAGTTACTCTGCAGGGCGAACTGAAGCTTTCTTT. It codes for CASSYSAGRTEAFF.

The genes are TRBV21-1 and TRBJ1-3. TRBV21-1 is shown as a pseudogene. This CDR3 region has 15 residues. The CDR3 reads CASSKEGESGNTIYF. CDR3 in DNA: TGTGCCAGCAGCAAGGAGGGTGAGTCTGGAAACACCATATATTTT.

This clonotype has only one observation. The J gene is TRBJ2-7, the V gene TRBV19; TRBD1 or TRBD2 may be the D gene (7 bases each). The CDR3 is made up of 16 amino acids. V was pared by 10 bases and J by 2 bases, with 24 bases between. Per the germline V gene, CDR1 is LNHDA and CDR2 is SQIVND (reference sequence). The chain's CDR3 is CATQPGRQGGTYEQYF. CDR3 nucleotides: TGTGCCACCCAACCGGGCCGGCAGGGGGGGACCTACGAGCAGTACTTC.

By its share, this clonotype is medium-sized. CDR3 sequence: CSAPTIQGRYTF. For the CDR3, the DNA is TGCAGTGCTCCAACGATACAGGGTCGCTACACCTTC. The chain uses TRBV20-1 and TRBJ1-2; D possibly corresponds to TRBD1 (6 bases). The V gene's germline CDR1 is DFQATT and CDR2 SNEGSKA (reference sequence). Trimming cost V 5 bases and J 9 bases, with 16 bases left between them. The CDR3 extends over 12 amino acids.

This clonotype came up a few times. The chain recombines TRBV20-1 with TRBJ2-3; D may be TRBD2 (6 bases). CDR3 length: 12 amino acids. V was shortened by 6 bases and J by 5 bases, with 12 bases between the two germline ends. Germline assignment: CDR1 DFQATT and CDR2 SNEGSKA (reference sequence). CDR3 nucleotide sequence: TGCAGTGCCGGCGGGATTATAGATACGCAGTATTTT. This codes for CSAGGIIDTQYF.

V usage is TRBV5-1 and J usage is TRBJ2-2; TRBD1 is a possible D gene (5 bases). The ends were cut back, 4 bases at V and 2 bases at J, with 9 bases in the middle. Germline-derived CDR1 and CDR2 are SGHRS and YFSETQ. The CDR3 sequence is 14 residues long. DNA for the CDR3: TGCGCCAGCAGCCCGGACATAAACACCGGGGAGCTGTTTTTT. Translated, it gives CASSPDINTGELFF. The full variable domain, with the rest looked up from reference TRBV5-1 and TRBJ2-2, is KAGVTQTPRYLIKTRGQQVTLSCSPISGHRSVSWYQQTPGQGLQFLFEYFSETQRNKGNFPGRFSGRQFSNSRSEMNVSTLELGDSALYLCASSPDINTGELFFGEGSRLTVL.

This clonotype was seen more than once but under ten times. The rearrangement links TRBV19 to TRBJ2-5, with D maybe TRBD1 (5 bases). The germline CDR1 and CDR2 sequences are LNHDA and SQIVND (reference sequence). Trimming removed 7 bases at V and 3 bases at J, with 12 bases between. CDR3 size: 13 residues. The DNA of the CDR3 is TGTGCCAGTATGGGGCTAGATGAAGAGACCCAGTACTTC. Its translation is CASMGLDEETQYF.

In its sample, this clonotype was seen a few times. This chain joins TRBV20-1 and TRBJ2-3; 9 bases map to TRBD2. Germline CDR1 DFQATT, CDR2 SNEGSKA (reference sequence). V lost 7 bases, J lost 3 bases, and 8 bases stayed unmatched. CDR3 length: 14 residues. The CDR3 nucleotides read TGCAGTGGCCCCGCGCGGGGGGGAACAGATACGCAGTATTTT. This codes for CSGPARGGTDTQYF.

The rearrangement joins TRBV2 to TRBJ2-5, with 7 bases that match TRBD2. The CDR3 loop spans 13 amino acids. Germline CDR1 and CDR2: SNHLY and FYNNEI. V trimming: 4 bases; J trimming: 5 bases; junction bases outside the gene matches: 4. CDR3: CASSVRTRETQYF. The CDR3 nucleotides read TGTGCCAGCAGTGTTCGGACTAGGGAGACCCAGTACTTC.

This clonotype is medium-sized in the sample. At one boundary the junction diverges from the germline segment, which might be a read error. The V call is TRBV2, the J call TRBJ2-1; 10 nucleotides line up with TRBD2. The germline V gene has CDR1 SNHLY and CDR2 FYNNEI. The CDR3 loop spans 14 amino acids. CDR3 DNA: TGTGCCAGCAGTCCCTTCACCAGCGGGGGGGCCGGGGTCTTC. Protein sequence: CASSPFTSGGAGVF.

The chain is built from TRBV20-1 and TRBJ2-7, with 8 bases identical to TRBD2. Looked up from germline, CDR1 is DFQATT and CDR2 is SNEGSKA (reference sequence). V dropped 3 bases and J dropped 0; count of bases not matched to a gene: 4. The CDR3 length is 14 residues. The DNA of the CDR3 is TGCAGTGCTAGCCAGCGGGGGTTCTCCTACGAGCAGTACTTC. This encodes CSASQRGFSYEQYF.

The CDR3 DNA follows: TGTGCCACCAGTGGGGAAAAGCGGGAGGCCTTGCGCTCCTACAATGAGCAGTTCTTC. This gives the protein CATSGEKREALRSYNEQFF. The rearrangement joins TRBV24-1 to TRBJ2-1, with 9 nucleotides matching TRBD2. V was pared by 5 bases and J by 0 bases, with 13 bases of the junction left unmatched. Germline V CDR1 and CDR2: KGHDR, SFDVKD. This CDR3 has 19 amino acids.